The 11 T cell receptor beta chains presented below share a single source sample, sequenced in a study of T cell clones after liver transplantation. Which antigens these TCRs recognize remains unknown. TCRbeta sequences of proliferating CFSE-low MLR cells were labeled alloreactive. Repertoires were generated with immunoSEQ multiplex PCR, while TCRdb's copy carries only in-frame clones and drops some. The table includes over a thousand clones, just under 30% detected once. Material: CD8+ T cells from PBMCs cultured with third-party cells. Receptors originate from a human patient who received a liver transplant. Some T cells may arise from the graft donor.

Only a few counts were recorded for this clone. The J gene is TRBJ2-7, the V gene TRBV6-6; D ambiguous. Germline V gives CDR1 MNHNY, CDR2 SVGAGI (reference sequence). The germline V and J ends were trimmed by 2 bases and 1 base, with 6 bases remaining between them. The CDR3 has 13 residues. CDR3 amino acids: CASSYGPSYEQYF. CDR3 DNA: TGTGCCAGCAGTTACGGTCCTTCCTACGAGCAGTACTTC.

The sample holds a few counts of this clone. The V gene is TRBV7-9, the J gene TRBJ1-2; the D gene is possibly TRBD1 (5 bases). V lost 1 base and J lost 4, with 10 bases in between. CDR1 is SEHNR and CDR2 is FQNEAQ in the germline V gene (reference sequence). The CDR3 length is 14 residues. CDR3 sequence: CASSLGGEAYGYTF. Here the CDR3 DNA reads TGTGCCAGCAGCTTAGGAGGGGAGGCCTATGGCTACACCTTC.

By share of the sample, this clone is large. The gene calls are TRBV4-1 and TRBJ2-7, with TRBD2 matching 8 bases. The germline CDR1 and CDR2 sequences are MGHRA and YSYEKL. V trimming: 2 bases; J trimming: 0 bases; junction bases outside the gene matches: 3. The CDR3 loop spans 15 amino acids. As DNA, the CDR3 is TGCGCCAGCAGCCAACTAGCGGGTTCCTCCTACGAGCAGTACTTC. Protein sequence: CASSQLAGSSYEQYF.

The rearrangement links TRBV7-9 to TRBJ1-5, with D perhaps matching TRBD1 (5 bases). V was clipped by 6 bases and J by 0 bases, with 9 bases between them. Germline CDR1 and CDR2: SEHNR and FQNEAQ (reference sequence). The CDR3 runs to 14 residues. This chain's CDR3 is CASRNGGSNQPQHF. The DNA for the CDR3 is TGTGCCAGCAGGAATGGGGGTAGCAATCAGCCCCAGCATTTT. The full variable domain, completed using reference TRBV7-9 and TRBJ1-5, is DTGVSQNPRHKITKRGQNVTFRCDPISEHNRLYWYRQTLGQGPEFLTYFQNEAQLEKSRLLSDRFSAERPKGSFSTLEIQRTEQGDSAMYLCASRNGGSNQPQHFGDGTRLSIL.

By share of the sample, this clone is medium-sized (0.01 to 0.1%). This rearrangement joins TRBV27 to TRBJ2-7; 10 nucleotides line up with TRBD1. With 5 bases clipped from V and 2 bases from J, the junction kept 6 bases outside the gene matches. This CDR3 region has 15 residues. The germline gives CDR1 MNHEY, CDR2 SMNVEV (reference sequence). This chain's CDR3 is CASSHGQGGAYEQYF. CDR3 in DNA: TGTGCCAGCAGTCACGGACAGGGGGGGGCCTACGAGCAGTACTTC.

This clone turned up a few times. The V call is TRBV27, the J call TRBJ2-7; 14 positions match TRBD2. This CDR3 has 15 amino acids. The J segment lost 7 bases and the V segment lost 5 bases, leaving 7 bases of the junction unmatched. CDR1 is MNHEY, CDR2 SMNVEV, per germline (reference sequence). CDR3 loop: CASSLGTSGSREQYF. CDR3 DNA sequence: TGTGCCAGCAGTCTTGGGACTAGCGGGAGTCGGGAGCAGTACTTC.

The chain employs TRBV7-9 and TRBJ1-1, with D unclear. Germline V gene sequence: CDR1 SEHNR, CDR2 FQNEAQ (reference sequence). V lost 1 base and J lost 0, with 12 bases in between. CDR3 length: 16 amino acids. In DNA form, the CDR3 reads TGTGCCAGCAGCTTAGAAGGAGCCAATCTGAACACTGAAGCTTTCTTT. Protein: CASSLEGANLNTEAFF.

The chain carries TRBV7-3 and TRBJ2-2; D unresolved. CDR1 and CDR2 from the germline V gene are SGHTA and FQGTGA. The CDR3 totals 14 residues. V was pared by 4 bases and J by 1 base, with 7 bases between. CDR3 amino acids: CASSSSRNTGELFF. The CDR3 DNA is TGTGCCAGCAGCTCAAGCCGGAACACCGGGGAGCTGTTTTTT.

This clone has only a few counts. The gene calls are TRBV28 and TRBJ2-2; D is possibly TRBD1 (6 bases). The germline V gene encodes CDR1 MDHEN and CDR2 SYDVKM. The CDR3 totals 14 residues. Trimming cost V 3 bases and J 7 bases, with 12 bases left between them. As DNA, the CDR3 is TGTGCCAGCAGTTTTACAGGGAGTGGCGGGGAGCTGTTTTTT. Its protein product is CASSFTGSGGELFF.

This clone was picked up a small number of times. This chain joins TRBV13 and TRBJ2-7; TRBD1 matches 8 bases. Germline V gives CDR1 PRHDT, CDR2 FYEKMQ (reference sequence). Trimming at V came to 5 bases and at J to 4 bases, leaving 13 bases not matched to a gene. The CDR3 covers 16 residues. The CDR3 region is CASSPPLRGQGYEQYF. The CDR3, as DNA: TGTGCCAGCAGCCCTCCCCTACGTGGACAGGGTTACGAGCAGTACTTC.

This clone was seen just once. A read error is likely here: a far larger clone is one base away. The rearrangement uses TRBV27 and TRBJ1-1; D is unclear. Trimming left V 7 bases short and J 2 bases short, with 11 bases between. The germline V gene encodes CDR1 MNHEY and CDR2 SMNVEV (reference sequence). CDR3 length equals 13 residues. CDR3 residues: CASIFGFNTEAFF. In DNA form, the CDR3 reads TGTGCCAGCATTTTTGGGTTCAACACTGAAGCTTTCTTT.